This TCR beta chain was found in a study of response to subunit inactivated influenza vaccine. Each CDR3 protein gets one entry after TCRdb re-called the RT-PCR reads with MiXCR. This sample carries more than 450,000 distinct CDR3 sequences, approximately 7.7% of them seen once, and the ten largest clones take approximately 13%. This clonotype was detected a few times. Between the trimmed V and J ends, which lost 0 bases and 0 bases, there was a span of 15 bases. CDR3 length equals 17 residues. The starting material was PBMCs from blood, obtained 23 to 25 months after vaccination. The sequence was collected from a man between 50 and 75 years old who received an inactivated influenza vaccine. The rearrangement uses TRBV12-3 or TRBV12-4 and TRBJ2-7; tentatively, D is TRBD1 (6 bases). In DNA form, the CDR3 reads TGTGCCAGCAGTTTAGCGACCGGGACACGAAGCTCCTACGAGCAGTACTTC. Its translation: CASSLATGTRSSYEQYF.